A selection of T cell receptor beta chains follows, all from one sample in a study of T cell changes during pregnancy in multiple sclerosis. Sequencing used immunoSEQ multiplex PCR; TCRdb keeps in-frame clones, though not all of them. The sample records approximately 88,000 clones, approximately 94% being singletons. The specimen was peripheral blood, collected in the third trimester of pregnancy. The receptors here all came from a female donor with multiple sclerosis, enrolled in a pregnancy study. CDR3s include the opening cysteine and the closing phenylalanine or tryptophan. Fields, in order: D gene, clone size, V gene, J gene, CDR3 DNA, CDR3 protein. The D gene is left open where the match is weak. The size field is filled for only some rows; it gives once, few, many or a size class.

>TRBD1|-|TRBV5-5|TRBJ1-4
TGTGCCAGCAGCTTGGGGACAGGGGGCAATGAAAAACTGTTTTTT
CASSLGTGGNEKLFF
>-|-|TRBV19|TRBJ1-1
TGTGCCAGTAGTATTCGGGGGGGCGCTAATAGGTTGGACACTGAAGCTTTCTTT
CASSIRGGANRLDTEAFF
>-|-|TRBV6-6|TRBJ2-3
TGTGCCAGCAGTTACGGCAGGGGAGGGGATACGCAGTATTTT
CASSYGRGGDTQYF
>-|-|TRBV21-1|TRBJ1-3
TGTGCCAGCAGCCGGGGGGGGAACTACGGAAACACCATATATTTT
CASSRGGNYGNTIYF
>TRBD1|-|TRBV27|TRBJ1-4
TGTGCCAGCGGGAGGACAGGGGGTGCCACTAATGAAAAACTGTTTTTT
CASGRTGGATNEKLFF
>-|-|TRBV11-2|TRBJ2-1
TGTGCCAGCAGCGACGACTTTAGTGTGTTCTTC
CASSDDFSVFF
>-|once|TRBV2|TRBJ2-5
TGTGCCAGCAGTGAAGGAAACTGGGAGACCCAGTACTTC
CASSEGNWETQYF
>-|-|TRBV5-1|TRBJ1-1
TGCGCCAGCAGCCTGAACGGACAGTTGAACACTGAAGCTTTCTTT
CASSLNGQLNTEAFF
>-|once|TRBV5-4|TRBJ1-1
TGTGCCAGCCAAGGTTGGGGGGGCACTGAAGCTTTCTTT
CASQGWGGTEAFF
>TRBD1|-|TRBV7-9|TRBJ1-5
TGTGCCAGCAGCCCTACAGGGGTTCACAATCAGCCCCAGCATTTT
CASSPTGVHNQPQHF